What follows are 25 T cell receptor beta chains derived from one specimen sequenced in a study of blood T cells in healthy people across ages. A J-beta primer mix and a sample-barcoded 5' primer were used in a second PCR of roughly 6 to 12 cycles. TCRdb re-called the 5' RACE reads through MiXCR, storing one row per CDR3 protein. The sample carries more than 600,000 distinct CDR3 sequences, roughly 25% recorded once. These same data were also listed under a study on T cells of mothers and their children.

The sample comprised blood. Receptor source: a boy under 18 in good health.

This clonotype was recorded a few times. The rearrangement joins TRBV2 to TRBJ1-5, with a possible D match to TRBD1 (6 bases). With 11 bases removed from V and 0 bases from J, the gap between germline ends came to 14 bases. The CDR3 loop spans 14 amino acids. CDR1 SNHLY and CDR2 FYNNEI come from the germline V gene. CDR3 sequence reads: CASGTPDSNQPQHF. In nucleotides, the CDR3 is TGTGCCTCTGGGACACCTGATAGCAATCAGCCCCAGCATTTT.

This clonotype was detected a few times. The CDR3 DNA is TGTGCCAGCAGCCCAGGACTAGGGGGGGAGCTGTTTTTT. This translates into CASSPGLGGELFF. The gene calls are TRBV7-2 and TRBJ2-2, with 7 bases identical to TRBD2. Germline V lookup: CDR1 SGHTA, CDR2 FQGNSA. After removal of 5 bases from V and 8 bases from J, the junction contained 5 bases not matched to a gene. The CDR3 runs 13 residues.

This CDR3 is CSARDVLAASNEQFF. The CDR3, as DNA: TGCAGTGCTAGAGATGTGCTAGCGGCGTCCAATGAGCAGTTCTTC. V gene TRBV20-1 combines with J gene TRBJ2-1; 7 bases align to TRBD2. The CDR3 spans 15 residues. The ends lost 0 bases at V and 6 bases at J; junction bases unmatched: 8. The germline CDR1 and CDR2 sequences are DFQATT and SNEGSKA (reference sequence).

The sample holds many counts of this clonotype. Mismatch with germline at one junction end may stem from a read error. The chain uses TRBV4-1 and TRBJ2-5; D not certain. Germline loops: CDR1 MGHRA, CDR2 YSYEKL. The CDR3 runs 12 residues. CDR3 coding DNA: TGTGCCAGCAGCCACCCCGGAGAGACCCAGTACTTC. Translating it yields CASSHPGETQYF.

In this sample, this clonotype turned up many times. This chain joins TRBV7-2 and TRBJ2-4; D is perhaps TRBD2 (5 bases). The CDR3 has 14 amino acids. The V end was cut by 3 bases, the J end by 0 bases, with 6 bases between. The germline V gene has CDR1 SGHTA and CDR2 FQGNSA. For the CDR3, the DNA is TGTGCCAGCAGCTTGAGGGAAGCCAAAAACATTCAGTACTTC. Encoded protein: CASSLREAKNIQYF.

This clonotype was detected ten times or more. The chain uses TRBV29-1 and TRBJ2-3, with 7 positions matching TRBD2. With V trimmed by 5 bases and J by 2 bases, 4 bases remained unmatched. The CDR3 totals 13 residues. CDR1 and CDR2 (germline): SQVTM, ANQGSEA. The CDR3, as DNA: TGCAGCGTTTCGGGGAGGGCCACAGATACGCAGTATTTT. This translates into CSVSGRATDTQYF.

J is TRBJ2-7 and V is TRBV25-1, with D uncertain. There are 14 residues in the CDR3. The V and J ends lost 5 bases and 3 bases respectively, with 14 bases between them. CDR1 is MGHDK and CDR2 is SYGVNS in the germline V gene. The CDR3 sequence is CASSTLEPDYEQYF. The CDR3 DNA reads TGTGCCAGCAGTACTTTGGAGCCGGACTACGAGCAGTACTTC.

The chain uses TRBV20-1 and TRBJ2-5, with 8 bases identical to TRBD1. Trimming removed 0 bases from V and 4 bases from J; junction bases left unmatched: 7. The CDR3 contains 15 residues. CDR1 is DFQATT, CDR2 SNEGSKA, per germline (reference sequence). CDR3 sequence: CSARDPQGAGETQYF. The CDR3 coding sequence is TGCAGTGCTAGAGATCCTCAGGGGGCAGGAGAGACCCAGTACTTC.

This clonotype appeared a few times. The V and J genes are TRBV29-1 and TRBJ2-7; no firm D call. Germline V lookup: CDR1 SQVTM, CDR2 ANQGSEA. This CDR3 comprises 15 residues. V lost 1 base to trimming and J lost 0 bases, with 13 bases between them. The CDR3 region has the DNA TGCAGCGTTGAAGGCGCCGCTTCAAGCTCCTACGAGCAGTACTTC. This gives the protein CSVEGAASSSYEQYF.

The chain joins TRBV2 to TRBJ2-7; a weak D match, TRBD2 (6 bases). V was trimmed by 2 bases and J by 0 bases, leaving 8 bases between them. The CDR3 is made up of 14 amino acids. Germline-derived CDR1 and CDR2 are SNHLY and FYNNEI. CDR3 nucleotide sequence: TGTGCCAGCAGTGAAAGCGGGTACTCCTACGAGCAGTACTTC. Amino acid sequence: CASSESGYSYEQYF.

CDR3 sequence: CASSQEIRGRMGDTQYF. The CDR3 bases are TGCGCCAGCAGCCAAGAAATTAGGGGCCGGATGGGAGATACGCAGTATTTT. V and J are TRBV4-1 and TRBJ2-3; D is possibly TRBD1 (5 bases). Between the trimmed V and J ends, which lost 0 bases and 5 bases, there was a span of 18 bases. CDR1 and CDR2 (germline): MGHRA, YSYEKL. The CDR3 runs 17 residues.

The chain joins TRBV7-2 to TRBJ1-4, with D possibly matching TRBD1 (6 bases). The V gene lost 3 bases and the J gene lost 0 bases, with 11 bases spanning the gap. The CDR3 spans 16 residues. Germline loops: CDR1 SGHTA, CDR2 FQGNSA. CDR3 sequence (DNA): TGTGCCAGCAGCTTTCAGGGGATTGCAACTAATGAAAAACTGTTTTTT. It yields the protein CASSFQGIATNEKLFF.

V gene TRBV4-1 combines with J gene TRBJ2-5; D possibly uses TRBD1 or TRBD2 (5 bases each). The CDR3 consists of 15 residues. V lost 2 bases and J lost 1, with 11 bases in between. CDR1 and CDR2 (germline): MGHRA, YSYEKL. This CDR3 is CASSQQPGTQETQYF. The CDR3 nucleotides read TGCGCCAGCAGCCAACAACCGGGGACCCAAGAGACCCAGTACTTC.

A few counts support this clonotype. The V call is TRBV12-3 or TRBV12-4, the J call TRBJ2-1, with D perhaps matching TRBD2 (5 bases). The CDR3 length is 13 residues. V lost 7 bases and J 8 bases, leaving 15 bases between the germline ends. The CDR3: CASTLTRRDEQFF. CDR3 nucleotide sequence: TGTGCCAGCACCCTCACTAGGCGCGATGAGCAGTTCTTC.

V gene TRBV4-2 combines with J gene TRBJ1-2; possibly TRBD1 for D (5 bases). The CDR3 runs to 15 residues. V lost 4 bases to trimming and J lost 1 base, with 13 bases between them. Germline lookup yields CDR1 LGHNA and CDR2 YNFKEQ. CDR3 in amino acids: CASSPSTGVNYGYTF. The CDR3, as DNA: TGTGCCAGCAGCCCTAGTACGGGGGTTAACTATGGCTACACCTTC.

In its sample, this clonotype was seen a few times. The junction departs from the called germline gene at one end, perhaps through a read error. Written as DNA, the CDR3 is TGCGCCTGCAGCTTGGAACCCCCGGGACTAGCGGGATGGGGCTCCTACGAGCAGTACTTC. It codes for CACSLEPPGLAGWGSYEQYF. The chain is built from TRBV5-1 and TRBJ2-7; TRBD2 aligns across 13 bases. This CDR3 is 20 amino acids long. In germline, CDR1 is SGHRS, CDR2 YFSETQ.

The chain links TRBV6-5 to TRBJ1-4; no reliable D call. The CDR3 is 13 amino acids. Germline values: CDR1 MNHEY, CDR2 SVGAGI. V was trimmed by 4 bases and J by 8 bases, leaving 11 bases between them. The CDR3 loop reads CASSSILQEKLFF. CDR3 bases: TGTGCCAGCAGTTCCATTCTGCAAGAAAAACTGTTTTTT.

This rearrangement joins TRBV5-1 to TRBJ2-5; D may be TRBD1 (7 bases). Gene TRBJ2-1 matches the end of the DNA better, so the J call may be wrong. The CDR3 loop spans 16 amino acids. Per germline, CDR1 SGHRS and CDR2 YFSETQ. As DNA, the CDR3 is TGCGCCAGCAGCCCTGACAGGGTCGGGGGCCACAATGAGCAGTTCTTC. It translates to CASSPDRVGGHNEQFF.

This clonotype was found a few times. J is TRBJ2-5 and V is TRBV6-5; the match to TRBD1 covers 8 bases. The V gene end was trimmed by 2 bases and the J gene end by 11 bases; junction bases not matched to a gene: 10. The CDR3 runs 14 residues. CDR1 and CDR2 (germline): MNHEY, SVGAGI. The CDR3 loop reads CASSYGQGQGEQYF. Here the CDR3 DNA reads TGTGCCAGCAGTTACGGACAGGGCCAGGGGGAGCAGTACTTC.

This clonotype was seen more than once but under ten times. This chain connects TRBV20-1 to TRBJ2-1; D gene unclear. Germline V gene data show CDR1 as DFQATT and CDR2 as SNEGSKA (reference sequence). The germline V and J ends were trimmed by 2 bases and 0 bases, with 8 bases remaining between them. The CDR3 contains 14 residues. CDR3 loop: CSARWASSYNEQFF. The CDR3 DNA reads as TGCAGTGCTAGATGGGCGAGCTCCTACAATGAGCAGTTCTTC.

This chain links TRBV29-1 with TRBJ2-2, with a weak D call TRBD2 (5 bases). The germline V gene encodes CDR1 SQVTM and CDR2 ANQGSEA. The V end lost 1 base, the J end lost 1 base, and 7 bases lay between the germline ends. The CDR3 consists of 14 residues. CDR3 sequence reads: CSVEGEMNTGELFF. The DNA for the CDR3 is TGCAGCGTTGAAGGGGAGATGAACACCGGGGAGCTGTTTTTT.

The chain combines TRBV29-1 with TRBJ1-2; D call uncertain. The CDR3 runs to 13 residues. Germline CDR1 and CDR2: SQVTM and ANQGSEA. V was cut by 7 bases and J by 3 bases, with 15 bases left in between. The CDR3 sequence is CSAENPGDYGYTF. CDR3 DNA: TGCAGCGCCGAGAATCCAGGAGACTATGGCTACACCTTC.

This chain uses TRBV20-1 with TRBJ2-7; the D gene is possibly TRBD2 (6 bases). The length of the CDR3 is 13 residues. CDR1 and CDR2 (germline): DFQATT, SNEGSKA (reference sequence). Trimming pared 5 bases from V and 3 bases from J, leaving 14 bases between. The CDR3 here is CSAAGLGYYEQYF. DNA of the CDR3: TGCAGTGCTGCGGGACTGGGGTACTACGAGCAGTACTTC.

This clonotype turned up a few times. The V and J genes are TRBV29-1 and TRBJ2-1, with 8 nucleotides matching TRBD1. V trimming: 2 bases; J trimming: 6 bases; junction bases outside the gene matches: 3. Germline CDR1 and CDR2: SQVTM and ANQGSEA. The CDR3 loop spans 13 amino acids. For the CDR3, the DNA is TGCAGCGTTGAACAGGGGGCGGGCAATGAGCAGTTCTTC. This sequence encodes CSVEQGAGNEQFF.

This clonotype has only a few counts. Germline is not matched at one junction end, which may reflect a read error. The chain has TRBV29-1 and TRBJ2-6, with D perhaps matching TRBD2 (5 bases). Germline V gene lookup returns CDR1 SQVTM and CDR2 ANQGSEA. This CDR3 contains 14 residues. Here the CDR3 reads CNVLTAAGANVLTF. CDR3 nucleotide sequence: TGCAACGTTTTAACAGCGGCTGGGGCCAACGTCCTGACTTTC.